The source of this T cell receptor (beta chain) is a study of response to subunit inactivated influenza vaccine (dated by TCRdb to 2017 to 2018). For the study in its entirety: Deep quantitative T cell receptor repertoire profiling was used in the study to track responses to a trivalent subunit inactivated influenza vaccine.

About this clonotype: Its antigen remains unidentified. Per-base quality was not reported, and no clone a single base away is much larger than it.

CDR1 is given as KGHDR and CDR2 as SFDVKD, both from the germline V gene. A distance of 5 bases separates the germline ends of V and J, which lose 3 bases and 3 bases respectively. The cysteine opens and the phenylalanine closes a CDR3 of 12 amino acids. The kept DNA is CDR3 alone, 36 bases in frame from the first base. The method behind the library was RT-PCR. The instrument was an Illumina HiSeq 2500. Starting from the raw public reads, TCRdb applied fastp trimming at Q25, assembled clones with MiXCR and retained in-frame beta chains. Duplicate CDR3 protein sequences are folded into a single record with the most common DNA and genes. The sample includes roughly 550,000 distinct CDR3 sequences, with approximately 20% observed a single time. The ten largest clones add up to 2.5% to 3% of the sample. What the authors observed across the whole study: It was suggested by the authors that each seasonal influenza vaccination may recruit only a limited number of new T cells.

The same sample was also used in a study of T cells expressing NK-cell markers. The second publication reports: TCR beta cDNA libraries were made by 5'RACE template switching that added a universal primer site and unique molecular identifiers. In sorted CD3+CD56+NKG2C+, CD3+CD56+NKG2C- and CD3+CD56-NKG2C+ T-cell subsets from several donors, TCR beta-chain repertoires were profiled. Among the eight sequenced donors, seven were HCMV-seropositive and one was HCMV-seronegative. In several experiments an anti-gammadeltaTCR antibody was added to restrict sorting to alphabetaTCR-expressing T cells. For 6 or 7 donors, the dominant CD3+CD56+NKG2C+ clonotypes were among the top 10 CD8+ clonotypes and accounted for about 1.0-8% of CD8+ T cells. Those dominant clonotypes were again the most abundant among CD3+CD56-NKG2C+ cells in a few donors, at roughly 25-65%. It remained unclear whether the expanded NKG2C-expressing T cell clones were specific for HCMV antigens. All eight donors whose samples were sequenced were randomly selected healthy volunteers, three of them men and five women. A commercial ELISA kit detecting HCMV-specific IgG in serum was used to determine HCMV serostatus. Ficoll density gradient centrifugation was used to isolate peripheral blood mononuclear cells from blood. Using Miltenyi isolation kits, CD4+ and CD8+ T cells were isolated from PBMC through magnetic immunoseparation. cDNA synthesis was primed from the TCR beta constant segment, followed by two successive PCR amplification steps. Illumina HiSeq 2000/2500, MiSeq or NextSeq was used to sequence libraries as 2 x 150 bp reads. MIGEC handled demultiplexing of the reads and grouping by UMI, while MiTCR was used to assemble and quantify clonotypes. Only TCR cDNA sequences supported by at least two reads were kept to exclude erroneous sequences. The tcR package was used for downstream repertoire analysis, and clonotypes were matched between fractions using CDR3 nucleotide sequence together with V segment. VDJmatch was used to annotate antigen specificity against VDJdb, with one amino acid substitution in CDR3 permitted.

The receptor's source is a man aged 45-65 years who received an inactivated influenza vaccine. Donor details come from another sample of the same person, matched by shared clones. Here the chain combines TRBV24-1 and TRBJ2-7, and possibly TRBD1, on 5 matching bases. The sample was CD4+ T cells sorted from PBMCs, taken 12 days after vaccination. The nucleotides are TGTGCCACCAGTGATACAGGCTACGAGCAGTACTTC. This encodes CATSDTGYEQYF.